Listed below are T cell receptor beta chains from one sample, sequenced in a study of blood T cell repertoires in COVID-19. Assay: immunoSEQ multiplex PCR; the TCRdb copy retains only in-frame clones and omits some. There are approximately 270,000 clones in the sample; over 75% occur only once, and 3.5% to 4.5% lies in the top ten. Sequenced sample: PBMCs or T cells enriched from blood (not recorded which). The origin of the receptors is a woman in her twenties or thirties who had recovered from COVID-19. The CDR3 runs from the conserved cysteine through the conserved F or W. D genes are given only for firm matches. Some rows mark clone size as missing; the rest say once, few, many or name a class of expanded clone.

d_call: NA
clone_size: NA
j_call: TRBJ1-2
v_call: TRBV14
cdr3_aa: CASSPLRGTNYGYTF
cdr3_nt: TGTGCCAGCAGCCCGTTGCGGGGGACTAACTATGGCTACACCTTC

d_call: NA
clone_size: NA
j_call: TRBJ1-4
v_call: TRBV29-1
cdr3_aa: CSVESLGTNLF
cdr3_nt: TGCAGCGTTGAGAGTCTAGGAACCAACCTTTTC

d_call: TRBD1
clone_size: NA
j_call: TRBJ1-2
v_call: TRBV27
cdr3_aa: CASSLLGQGDGYTF
cdr3_nt: TGTGCCAGCAGTCTGTTAGGACAGGGAGATGGCTACACCTTC

d_call: TRBD1
clone_size: NA
j_call: TRBJ2-7
v_call: TRBV5-5
cdr3_aa: CASSPGQGVGNEQYF
cdr3_nt: TGTGCCAGCAGCCCGGGACAGGGGGTCGGGAACGAGCAGTACTTC

d_call: NA
clone_size: NA
j_call: TRBJ1-2
v_call: TRBV24-1
cdr3_aa: CATFDSYGYTF
cdr3_nt: TGTGCCACCTTTGACAGCTATGGCTACACCTTC

d_call: NA
clone_size: NA
j_call: TRBJ1-4
v_call: TRBV28
cdr3_aa: CASSPPLGVWGEKLFF
cdr3_nt: TGTGCCAGCAGTCCGCCCCTCGGGGTTTGGGGTGAAAAACTGTTTTTT

d_call: NA
clone_size: NA
j_call: TRBJ2-7
v_call: TRBV24-1
cdr3_aa: CATSDPGTSGQYF
cdr3_nt: TGTGCCACCAGTGACCCTGGGACTTCAGGGCAGTACTTC

d_call: TRBD1
clone_size: NA
j_call: TRBJ1-5
v_call: TRBV5-1
cdr3_aa: CASSSGTGDSNQPQHF
cdr3_nt: TGCGCCAGCAGCTCCGGGACAGGGGATAGCAATCAGCCCCAGCATTTT

d_call: TRBD1
clone_size: NA
j_call: TRBJ2-7
v_call: TRBV5-1
cdr3_aa: CASSLDRADSYEQYF
cdr3_nt: TGCGCCAGCAGCTTAGACAGGGCGGATTCCTACGAGCAGTACTTC

d_call: TRBD1
clone_size: NA
j_call: TRBJ2-7
v_call: TRBV7-2
cdr3_aa: CASSEGQDYEQYF
cdr3_nt: TGTGCCAGCAGCGAGGGACAGGACTACGAGCAGTACTTC

d_call: TRBD1
clone_size: NA
j_call: TRBJ1-5
v_call: TRBV15
cdr3_aa: CATSRPGTVYAERDQPQHF
cdr3_nt: TGTGCCACCAGCAGACCCGGGACAGTCTACGCCGAGAGAGATCAGCCCCAGCATTTT

d_call: TRBD2
clone_size: NA
j_call: TRBJ2-7
v_call: TRBV29-1
cdr3_aa: CSVVLTSGSNAYEQYF
cdr3_nt: TGCAGCGTTGTCCTCACTAGCGGGAGTAACGCCTACGAGCAGTACTTC

d_call: NA
clone_size: NA
j_call: TRBJ2-7
v_call: TRBV5-1
cdr3_aa: CASNDNYEQYF
cdr3_nt: TGCGCCAGCAATGACAACTACGAGCAGTACTTC

d_call: NA
clone_size: NA
j_call: TRBJ1-2
v_call: TRBV30
cdr3_aa: CAWTLKVRGNRGYTF
cdr3_nt: TGTGCCTGGACTCTAAAGGTCAGAGGGAATAGAGGCTACACCTTC

d_call: TRBD1
clone_size: NA
j_call: TRBJ1-1
v_call: TRBV6-5
cdr3_aa: CASSYGRGREAFF
cdr3_nt: TGTGCCAGCAGTTACGGCAGGGGGCGGGAAGCTTTCTTT

d_call: TRBD1
clone_size: NA
j_call: TRBJ1-2
v_call: TRBV25-1
cdr3_aa: CASTGTGAGYTF
cdr3_nt: TGTGCCAGCACCGGGACAGGGGCTGGCTACACCTTC

d_call: NA
clone_size: NA
j_call: TRBJ1-5
v_call: TRBV24-1
cdr3_aa: CATSDRGGMNQPQHF
cdr3_nt: TGTGCCACCAGTGATAGGGGAGGGATGAATCAGCCCCAGCATTTT

d_call: TRBD2
clone_size: NA
j_call: TRBJ2-7
v_call: TRBV19
cdr3_aa: CASSVAGGGYEQYF
cdr3_nt: TGTGCCAGTAGTGTCGCGGGGGGAGGCTACGAGCAGTACTTC

d_call: NA
clone_size: NA
j_call: TRBJ1-5
v_call: TRBV2
cdr3_aa: CASSVSRERNQPQHF
cdr3_nt: TGTGCCAGCAGTGTAAGCAGGGAACGGAATCAGCCCCAGCATTTT

d_call: TRBD1
clone_size: NA
j_call: TRBJ1-5
v_call: TRBV28
cdr3_aa: CASRGQGFPDGQPQHF
cdr3_nt: TGTGCCAGCAGGGGACAGGGTTTTCCCGACGGTCAGCCCCAGCATTTT

d_call: NA
clone_size: NA
j_call: TRBJ2-1
v_call: TRBV19
cdr3_aa: CASSIATGEQFF
cdr3_nt: TGTGCCAGTAGTATAGCTACGGGGGAGCAGTTCTTC

d_call: NA
clone_size: NA
j_call: TRBJ2-2
v_call: TRBV25-1
cdr3_aa: CASGKPGTLNTGELFF
cdr3_nt: TGTGCCAGCGGAAAACCCGGGACACTGAACACCGGGGAGCTGTTTTTT

d_call: TRBD1
clone_size: few
j_call: TRBJ2-7
v_call: TRBV7-9
cdr3_aa: CASSYTPGQGPDEQYF
cdr3_nt: TGTGCCAGCAGCTACACACCGGGACAGGGACCTGACGAGCAGTACTTC

d_call: NA
clone_size: NA
j_call: TRBJ1-6
v_call: TRBV4-2
cdr3_aa: CASSQEQGGLDSPLHF
cdr3_nt: TGTGCCAGCAGCCAAGAGCAAGGAGGTTTGGATTCACCCCTCCACTTT

d_call: NA
clone_size: NA
j_call: TRBJ1-2
v_call: TRBV27
cdr3_aa: CASSLGRESYGYTF
cdr3_nt: TGTGCCAGCAGTTTAGGGAGGGAATCATATGGCTACACCTTC

d_call: TRBD1
clone_size: few
j_call: TRBJ1-5
v_call: TRBV7-8
cdr3_aa: CASSLGQGAYSNQPQHF
cdr3_nt: TGTGCCAGCAGCTTGGGACAGGGGGCCTATAGCAATCAGCCCCAGCATTTT

d_call: NA
clone_size: NA
j_call: TRBJ2-7
v_call: TRBV29-1
cdr3_aa: CSVQPGLSSYEQYF
cdr3_nt: TGCAGCGTCCAACCGGGTCTTAGCTCCTACGAGCAGTACTTC

d_call: TRBD1
clone_size: NA
j_call: TRBJ2-5
v_call: TRBV5-8
cdr3_aa: CASRETGGIETQYF
cdr3_nt: TGTGCCAGCCGAGAGACAGGGGGGATTGAGACCCAGTACTTC

d_call: NA
clone_size: NA
j_call: TRBJ2-3
v_call: TRBV28
cdr3_aa: CASSLRGASTDTQYF
cdr3_nt: TGTGCCAGCAGTTTACGGGGGGCTAGCACAGATACGCAGTATTTT

d_call: TRBD1
clone_size: NA
j_call: TRBJ2-1
v_call: TRBV7-9
cdr3_aa: CASSLGMLTGGEQFF
cdr3_nt: TGTGCCAGCAGCTTAGGTATGCTCACAGGGGGTGAGCAGTTCTTC

d_call: NA
clone_size: NA
j_call: TRBJ1-4
v_call: TRBV2
cdr3_aa: CASSAMRLATNEKLFF
cdr3_nt: TGTGCCAGCAGTGCCATGCGGCTTGCAACTAATGAAAAACTGTTTTTT

d_call: NA
clone_size: many
j_call: TRBJ1-1
v_call: TRBV3-1/TRBV3-2
cdr3_aa: CASSQLRTEAFF
cdr3_nt: TGTGCCAGCAGCCAACTGAGGACTGAAGCTTTCTTT

d_call: TRBD1
clone_size: NA
j_call: TRBJ1-2
v_call: TRBV11-2
cdr3_aa: CASSATGQASYGYTF
cdr3_nt: TGTGCCAGCAGCGCTACGGGACAGGCATCCTATGGCTACACCTTC

d_call: TRBD2
clone_size: NA
j_call: TRBJ2-2
v_call: TRBV28
cdr3_aa: CASSLAPAWVGWELAGDTGELFF
cdr3_nt: TGTGCCAGCAGTTTGGCTCCGGCTTGGGTGGGCTGGGAACTAGCGGGTGACACCGGGGAGCTGTTTTTT

d_call: NA
clone_size: NA
j_call: TRBJ1-2
v_call: TRBV14
cdr3_aa: CASSQAGGGAYGYTF
cdr3_nt: TGTGCCAGCAGCCAAGCGGGGGGGGGAGCATATGGCTACACCTTC

d_call: TRBD1
clone_size: NA
j_call: TRBJ1-2
v_call: TRBV7-9
cdr3_aa: CASSLVTGGNGYTF
cdr3_nt: TGTGCCAGCAGCTTAGTGACAGGGGGGAATGGCTACACCTTC

d_call: TRBD1
clone_size: NA
j_call: TRBJ1-5
v_call: TRBV7-3
cdr3_aa: CASSLTGNQPQHF
cdr3_nt: TGTGCCAGCAGCTTGACAGGGAATCAGCCCCAGCATTTT

d_call: TRBD1
clone_size: NA
j_call: TRBJ2-7
v_call: TRBV7-2
cdr3_aa: CASSLALGQGHEQYF
cdr3_nt: TGTGCCAGCAGCTTAGCGCTCGGACAGGGGCACGAGCAGTACTTC

d_call: NA
clone_size: NA
j_call: TRBJ1-1
v_call: TRBV30
cdr3_aa: CAWNSGLGGRWVLNTEAFF
cdr3_nt: TGTGCCTGGAATTCCGGACTAGGAGGTCGCTGGGTGCTGAACACTGAAGCTTTCTTT

d_call: NA
clone_size: NA
j_call: TRBJ2-1
v_call: TRBV7-9
cdr3_aa: CASSSYVGGYNEQFF
cdr3_nt: TGTGCCAGCAGCTCTTACGTTGGCGGCTACAATGAGCAGTTCTTC

d_call: TRBD2
clone_size: NA
j_call: TRBJ2-1
v_call: TRBV2
cdr3_aa: CASIAGLHNEQFF
cdr3_nt: TGTGCCAGCATAGCGGGTCTCCACAATGAGCAGTTCTTC

d_call: TRBD2
clone_size: once
j_call: TRBJ2-7
v_call: TRBV13
cdr3_aa: CASSLRTHGAGGTYEQYF
cdr3_nt: TGTGCCAGCAGCTTACGTACCCACGGGGCGGGGGGCACCTACGAGCAGTACTTC

d_call: TRBD1
clone_size: NA
j_call: TRBJ1-2
v_call: TRBV24-1
cdr3_aa: CATSDTSDRAGYGYTF
cdr3_nt: TGTGCCACCAGTGATACTTCGGACAGGGCCGGCTATGGCTACACCTTC

d_call: NA
clone_size: NA
j_call: TRBJ1-5
v_call: TRBV24-1
cdr3_aa: CATSDTGLNQPQHF
cdr3_nt: TGTGCCACCAGTGATACTGGGCTCAATCAGCCCCAGCATTTT

d_call: TRBD2
clone_size: NA
j_call: TRBJ2-2
v_call: TRBV19
cdr3_aa: CASSRRRGAGELFF
cdr3_nt: TGTGCCAGTAGTAGGCGACGGGGGGCCGGGGAGCTGTTTTTT

d_call: NA
clone_size: NA
j_call: TRBJ1-1
v_call: TRBV28
cdr3_aa: CASSRGLLFEAFF
cdr3_nt: TGTGCCAGCTCCAGGGGTCTGTTGTTCGAAGCTTTCTTT